The present T cell receptor (beta chain) was sequenced within a study of CD8 T cells in ankylosing spondylitis. Study-level points and caveats: Disease-linked clones reportedly concentrated significantly in matched ankylosing spondylitis synovial fluid. Relatively scarce in peripheral blood, disease-linked clones were CD8+.

Ten or more counts support this clonotype. The antigen remains undetermined. TCRdb re-called the 5' RACE reads with MiXCR, one entry per CDR3 protein. The sample lists roughly 230,000 distinct CDR3 sequences; about 10% were seen once. V shed 1 base, J shed 11 bases, and the junction held 4 bases outside the gene matches. The germline V gene encodes CDR1 LGHNA and CDR2 YNFKEQ. This CDR3 contains 13 residues. V is TRBV4-2 and J is TRBJ1-4; TRBD1 matches 7 bases. The sequencing input was blood, either unsorted or a sorted T cell fraction (not recorded which). This clonotype was sampled from a male donor with ankylosing spondylitis or in good health (not recorded which). The CDR3 is CASSQGAGGKLFF. The CDR3 coding sequence is TGTGCCAGCAGCCAAGGGGCAGGGGGGAAACTGTTTTTT.